The clone carrying this TCR beta chain was recorded a few times. Its specificity is not known. This entry belongs to a study of cytomegalovirus exposure and HLA in healthy donors. This CDR3 has 14 residues. The germline CDR1 and CDR2 sequences are SNHLY and FYNNEI. General observations from the study: Among TCR beta chains, those listed as cytomegalovirus-associated numbered some 170. Most CMV-associated TCR beta chains were later found to appear HLA-restricted. Compared with the roughly 670-donor mean, an Asian-associated ancestry cluster reportedly had fewer N-insertions, according to a later analysis.

Researchers ran the PCR with 60 Vbeta and 13 Jbeta primers. Generated by immunoSEQ multiplex PCR, the TCRdb table keeps only in-frame clones and is missing some. The top ten clones hold nearly 3.5% of a sample with 90,000 or so clones, around 82% of them seen once. This TCR was recovered from a young man in good health and CMV-seropositive. V is TRBV2 and J is TRBJ2-2; TRBD1 matches 11 bases. The source material was PBMCs. The CDR3 DNA follows: TGTGCAATTATTCCGGGACAGGGGGCCGGGGAGCTGTTTTTT. This translates into CAIIPGQGAGELFF.